This T cell receptor (beta chain) was sequenced in a study of shared clonotypes between healthy human individuals (dated by TCRdb to the early 2020s). Notes on the research overall: The cohort comprised two women and a few men aged 18 to 49 years. Per donor, three plates each were used for CD4 naive and CD4 memory, two for CD8 naive, and one for CD8 memory. Between about 0.94 and 8.9 billion PBMCs per donor were obtained by leukapheresis. Libraries were prepared and TCR repertoires were sequenced by different laboratories using diverse techniques, in order to increase sequencing depth and limit assay-specific biases. To estimate repertoire size and how much clonotypes are shared between individuals, the study performed deep sequencing of blood TCR repertoires from roughly five healthy adults. Paper-wide results and their limitations: Because the study included only a small number of donors, the genetic and exposure-history diversity represented was limited. Higher generation probabilities were observed for clonotypes shared by all four sorted-subset donors than for non-shared clonotypes. Pairwise subsampling indicated that sequencing depth was expected to affect the degree of clonotype sharing among donors. Even with the large sequencing depth, rarefaction of the sorted-subset datasets indicated that sequencing was incomplete. Estimated clonotype richness was generally larger for naive than for memory subsets. Sampling was restricted to blood, and TCR repertoires in tissues likely differ from the TCR repertoires found in blood. About 5% of naive CD4, 3.5% of naive CD8, 2.3% of memory CD4, and 0.4% of memory CD8 clonotypes were shared across several donors.

V sheds 4 bases and J sheds 9 bases, leaving 13 bases between their ends. The CDR3 runs 12 residues from the cysteine to the phenylalanine. The only DNA kept is the CDR3, 36 bases in frame from the first base. CDR1 MNHEY and CDR2 SMNVEV were looked up in the germline V gene (reference sequence). The donors were healthy, HIV-negative adults with no recently reported acute infections or vaccinations. All donors were Caucasian adults living in Nashville, Tennessee, USA. CD8 memory samples combined magnetically selected CD45RO+ cells with CCR7-negative CD45RA+ effector memory (TemRA) cells. Blood was obtained by leukapheresis, after which PBMCs were separated by Ficoll-Histopaque density gradient centrifugation and cryopreserved in liquid nitrogen vapor phase. Analytical flow cytometry was used to check the purity and quantity of every magnetically sorted T cell population. Each sorted fraction had its genomic DNA isolated and then quantified by UV absorbance on a Nanodrop 2000c.

Notes on this clone: Its antigen is still unknown. Base qualities were left out, and no much larger clone turns up one base away.

Using the deep immunoSEQ assay, multiplex PCR amplified TCR CDR3 regions from genomic DNA. For each cell subset, the extracted genomic DNA was distributed evenly across all wells of several immunoSEQ 96-well plates, and each plate served as one replicate. For sorted subsets, approximately 210 ng of genomic DNA, equivalent to around 29,000 T cell genomes, went into each replicate PCR. The purified libraries were quantified using a Qubit 3.0 fluorometer, sized with a Bioanalyzer 2100, and then quantified again using the KAPA Library Quantification kit. Each immunoSEQ 96-well plate was sequenced on its own single-read 150-cycle Illumina NextSeq 550 flow cell. Processing in the source paper ran as follows. Because only junctional sequences without quality scores were contained in the immunoSEQ output, filtering matching that applied to full-length reads could not be performed. Sequences were annotated with PyIR, a Python wrapper for IgBLAST v1.9, using IMGT germline references to assign V/J genes and CDR3. Reads with weak V/J assignments (E-value above 1e-6), missing CDR3, stop codons, out-of-frame junctions, or ambiguous translated residues were removed. V3J clonotypes were defined as sequences sharing the same inferred V gene, J gene, and CDR3 amino acid sequence. Percentage overlap between repertoires was computed as shared unique clonotypes divided by the size of the smaller repertoire. Three approaches were used to assess repertoire richness: RTK rarefaction, the Chao1 estimator, and Recon v2.1 estimates of unobserved clonotypes. Generation probabilities were computed with OLGA for all TCRbeta clonotypes obtained by the gDNA method from four donors. TCRdb's version of the immuneACCESS table is confined to in-frame rearrangements and falls short of the full clone set. An unresolved V gene accounts for under half of the shortfall where checked; the remainder is of unknown origin. The V and J calls and clone size were taken over from that table, and D and trimming were inferred from the DNA. Within this sample are hundreds of thousands of clones, with around 90% of them counted one time only. The top ten clonotypes cover 15% to 20% of the sample.

The chain employs TRBV27 and TRBJ2-7; the D segment cannot be called with confidence. This clonotype originated in a man between 18 and 35 years old in good health. The sequenced material came from memory CD8+ T cells sorted from blood. The sample's cell subset or site label, in plain terms: CD45RO+ cells pooled with CCR7-negative TemRA cells. This receptor has the CDR3 CASSSTPERQYF. The DNA reads as follows: TGTGCCAGCAGTTCGACTCCCGAAAGGCAGTACTTC.